Shown below are 26 T cell receptor beta chains from a single sample sequenced in a study of T cell responses to AZD1222 COVID-19 vaccine. Profiled with immunoSEQ multiplex PCR; TCRdb holds only in-frame clones, not every one. The sample records about 140,000 clones, 91% being singletons. The starting material was peripheral blood, obtained 28 days after the second dose of the MenACWY control vaccine. All receptors come from an adult who received the MenACWY meningococcal vaccine as a control.

This chain uses TRBV9 with TRBJ1-2, with 10 bases identical to TRBD1. The CDR3 runs 15 residues. The V gene end was trimmed by 3 bases and the J gene end by 2 bases; junction bases not matched to a gene: 4. Per germline, CDR1 SGDLS and CDR2 YYNGEE. CDR3 bases: TGTGCCAGCAGCGGGGACAGGGGATCGAACTATGGCTACACCTTC. Its translation is CASSGDRGSNYGYTF.

The rearrangement uses TRBV5-1 and TRBJ2-3; D is undetermined. The length of the CDR3 is 14 residues. From germline, CDR1 is SGHRS and CDR2 YFSETQ. Trimming stripped 5 bases from V and 2 bases from J, with 12 bases between. CDR3: CASRAGPVTDTQYF. CDR3 DNA sequence: TGCGCCAGCAGGGCCGGACCGGTCACAGATACGCAGTATTTT. Full variable domain (remainder filled in from reference TRBV5-1 and TRBJ2-3): KAGVTQTPRYLIKTRGQQVTLSCSPISGHRSVSWYQQTPGQGLQFLFEYFSETQRNKGNFPGRFSGRQFSNSRSEMNVSTLELGDSALYLCASRAGPVTDTQYFGPGTRLTVL.

This clone was picked up a small number of times. The J gene is TRBJ2-1, the V gene TRBV4-3; no firm D call. The V gene lost 0 bases and the J gene lost 2 bases, with 8 bases spanning the gap. CDR1 LGHNA and CDR2 YSLEER come from the germline V gene. This CDR3 has 15 residues. The CDR3 region has the DNA TGCGCCAGCAGCCAAGAACCACAGACCTACAATGAGCAGTTCTTC. It yields the protein CASSQEPQTYNEQFF.

This sequence joins TRBV15 and TRBJ2-1; 7 nucleotides line up with TRBD2. The CDR3 contains 13 residues. Trimming took 0 bases from V and 14 from J; bases not matched to a gene: 7. Germline V gene sequence: CDR1 LNHNV, CDR2 YYDKDF (reference sequence). CDR3 in amino acids: CATSRERGFGKFF. The CDR3 DNA is TGTGCCACCAGCAGAGAGCGGGGGTTCGGAAAGTTCTTC.

The rearrangement links TRBV9 to TRBJ2-1; 9 bases align to TRBD2. There are 14 residues in the CDR3. The germline V gene has CDR1 SGDLS and CDR2 YYNGEE. V shed 3 bases and J 8 bases; nucleotides not matched to a gene: 6. CDR3 sequence: CASSAGTSIHEQFF. As DNA, the CDR3 is TGTGCCAGCAGCGCCGGGACTAGCATCCATGAGCAGTTCTTC.

This chain joins TRBV9 and TRBJ2-5, with D possibly called TRBD1 or TRBD2 (5 bases each). The germline V and J ends were trimmed by 3 bases and 2 bases, with 11 bases remaining between them. This CDR3 is built from 14 residues. Germline V gives CDR1 SGDLS, CDR2 YYNGEE. CDR3: CASSAPGQQETQYF. DNA for the CDR3: TGTGCCAGCAGCGCTCCGGGGCAGCAAGAGACCCAGTACTTC.

J is TRBJ2-5 and V is TRBV12-3 or TRBV12-4; D is undetermined. Trimming shortened V by 7 bases and J by 1 base, and 10 bases separated the two germline ends. CDR3 length: 13 residues. CDR3 protein: CASTAGPQETQYF. The CDR3 bases are TGTGCCAGCACCGCCGGCCCCCAAGAGACCCAGTACTTC.

J is TRBJ2-3 and V is TRBV11-2; the D is unclear. Germline lookup yields CDR1 SGHAT and CDR2 FQNNGV. The CDR3 contains 14 residues. Trimming took off 1 base at V and 9 bases at J, with 14 bases between the two ends. CDR3 DNA sequence: TGTGCCAGCAGCTTAGGGCCCGCCGGAGACACGCAGTATTTT. Protein product: CASSLGPAGDTQYF.

The genes are TRBV7-3 and TRBJ2-1; D gene ambiguous. This CDR3 is 18 amino acids long. V lost 0 bases and J 2 bases, leaving 17 bases between the germline ends. Germline CDR1 and CDR2: SGHTA and FQGTGA. CDR3 nucleotides: TGTGCCAGCAGCTTAACCCAATCCGGCAGCCCAGCCTACAATGAGCAGTTCTTC. The encoded protein is CASSLTQSGSPAYNEQFF.

The chain links TRBV12-3 or TRBV12-4 to TRBJ1-1, with D unresolved. The V end was cut by 6 bases, the J end by 5 bases, with 10 bases between. The CDR3 runs 12 residues. In DNA, the CDR3 is TGTGCCAGCAGCCCCTTTAGGACTGAAGCTTTCTTT. Amino acid sequence: CASSPFRTEAFF.

The rearrangement uses TRBV28 and TRBJ2-6; no reliable D call. This CDR3 has 13 residues. CDR1 and CDR2 (germline): MDHEN, SYDVKM. Deletions cut 5 bases from V and 3 bases from J, with 5 bases between. The DNA for the CDR3 is TGTGCCAGCAGTCCTCATGGGGCCAACGTCCTGACTTTC. Translating gives CASSPHGANVLTF.

The chain joins TRBV5-1 to TRBJ2-5; D is perhaps TRBD2 (5 bases). Trimming pared 2 bases from V and 0 bases from J, leaving 8 bases between. CDR1 is SGHRS, CDR2 YFSETQ, per germline. The CDR3 totals 14 residues. In DNA form, the CDR3 reads TGCGCCAGCAGCTTTTCGCGGGACCAAGAGACCCAGTACTTC. The encoded protein is CASSFSRDQETQYF.

V usage is TRBV19 and J usage is TRBJ2-7; TRBD2 is a possible D gene (6 bases). V lost 1 base and J 6 bases, leaving 19 bases between the germline ends. Germline CDR1 reads LNHDA; CDR2 reads SQIVND (reference sequence). The CDR3 totals 16 residues. The CDR3 nucleotides read TGTGCCAGTAGTATAGTTATGGGAGGACGCTGGGGCGAGCAGTACTTC. It specifies CASSIVMGGRWGEQYF. Full variable domain (rest looked up from reference TRBV19 and TRBJ2-7): DGGITQSPKYLFRKEGQNVTLSCEQNLNHDAMYWYRQDPGQGLRLIYYSQIVNDFQKGDIAEGYSVSREKKESFPLTVTSAQKNPTAFYLCASSIVMGGRWGEQYFGPGTRLTVT.

The rearrangement joins TRBV4-2 to TRBJ2-1; TRBD2 is a possible D gene (5 bases). Trimming stripped 1 base from V and 0 bases from J, with 10 bases between. Germline values: CDR1 LGHNA, CDR2 YNFKEQ. The CDR3 spans 16 residues. The DNA of the CDR3 is TGTGCCAGCAGCCAAGTTTTGGGGAGCTCCTACAATGAGCAGTTCTTC. Residues: CASSQVLGSSYNEQFF.

The chain has TRBV7-9 and TRBJ2-7, with D unresolved. The CDR3 runs 11 residues. Looked up from germline, CDR1 is SEHNR and CDR2 is FQNEAQ (reference sequence). V shed 6 bases and J shed 3 bases, with 6 bases lying between them. The CDR3 is CASSPHYEQYF. DNA of the CDR3: TGTGCCAGCAGTCCCCACTACGAGCAGTACTTC.

The chain has TRBV24-1 and TRBJ2-3; D not resolved. V dropped 6 bases and J dropped 2 bases, with 8 bases sitting between them. CDR3 length: 13 amino acids. In germline, CDR1 is KGHDR, CDR2 SFDVKD. Written as DNA, the CDR3 is TGTGCCACCAGTCAAGGAAACACAGATACGCAGTATTTT. Its protein is CATSQGNTDTQYF.

The rearrangement uses TRBV10-3 and TRBJ2-1; TRBD1 agrees at 9 bases. Germline trimming cut 11 bases from V and 4 bases from J; bases unmatched to any gene: 9. Germline CDR1 reads ENHRY; CDR2 reads SYGVKD. This CDR3 has 14 amino acids. DNA for the CDR3: TGTGCCGTCCGGGACAGGGTTACATACAATGAGCAGTTCTTC. It yields the protein CAVRDRVTYNEQFF.

In this sample, this clone turned up a few times. This chain connects TRBV10-1 to TRBJ2-1; 12 bases line up with TRBD1. This CDR3 has 18 amino acids. V lost 4 bases to trimming and J lost 4 bases; unmatched junction nucleotides: 11. CDR1 WNHNN and CDR2 SYGVQD come from the germline V gene (reference sequence). The CDR3 DNA sequence: TGCGCCAGCAGTGCCTTCCGGGACAGGGGGCGCGGGTACAATGAGCAGTTCTTC. Amino acid sequence: CASSAFRDRGRGYNEQFF.

V is TRBV5-4 and J is TRBJ2-3, with a tentative D call TRBD1 (6 bases). The CDR3 contains 15 residues. V was shortened by 4 bases and J by 8 bases, with 20 bases between the two germline ends. Per germline, CDR1 SGHNT and CDR2 YYREEE (reference sequence). Here the CDR3 DNA reads TGTGCCAGCAGCCCGGCGTTGGTCGCAGGGGTTACGCAGTATTTT. This codes for CASSPALVAGVTQYF.

The rearrangement links TRBV18 to TRBJ2-3; TRBD2 matches at 9 bases. CDR3 length: 16 residues. Germline trimming cut 3 bases from V and 0 bases from J; bases unmatched to any gene: 4. Germline assignment: CDR1 KGHSH and CDR2 LQKENI. CDR3 sequence (DNA): TGTGCCAGCTCACCGATAGCGGGGGTTAGCACAGATACGCAGTATTTT. This encodes CASSPIAGVSTDTQYF.

Remarks on this clone: Other DNA sequences in the sample encode the same CDR3. The chain employs TRBV18 and TRBJ1-3; D remains ambiguous. CDR3 size: 12 residues. Trimming shortened V by 2 bases and J by 4 bases, and 3 bases separated the two germline ends. Per the germline V gene, CDR1 is KGHSH and CDR2 is LQKENI. The chain's CDR3 is CASSPEGNTIYF. For the CDR3, the DNA is TGTGCCAGCTCACCAGAAGGAAACACCATATATTTT.

The rearrangement links TRBV7-2 to TRBJ2-1; maybe TRBD2 (6 bases). Germline V gene sequence: CDR1 SGHTA, CDR2 FQGNSA. The CDR3 has 19 amino acids. Trimming removed 2 bases at V and 4 bases at J, with 24 bases between. CDR3 coding DNA: TGTGCCAGCAGCTTACTCGGTCCCGGGACTCTCAATACTTACAATGAGCAGTTCTTC. This encodes CASSLLGPGTLNTYNEQFF.

This chain links TRBV28 with TRBJ1-5; weak D call: TRBD1 (6 bases). V was pared by 3 bases and J by 3 bases, with 12 bases between. The germline gives CDR1 MDHEN, CDR2 SYDVKM. The CDR3 is 15 residues long. CDR3: CASSLPGQYNQPQHF. As DNA, the CDR3 is TGTGCCAGCAGTTTGCCCGGACAGTACAATCAGCCCCAGCATTTT. The full variable domain, completed using reference TRBV28 and TRBJ1-5, is DVKVTQSSRYLVKRTGEKVFLECVQDMDHENMFWYRQDPGLGLRLIYFSYDVKMKEKGDIPEGYSVSREKKERFSLILESASTNQTSMYLCASSLPGQYNQPQHFGDGTRLSIL.

This clone showed up just once. The rearrangement joins TRBV5-1 to TRBJ2-2, with 9 bases identical to TRBD2. The CDR3 contains 15 residues. Germline CDR1 and CDR2: SGHRS and YFSETQ. V shed 5 bases, J shed 4 bases, and the junction held 6 bases outside the gene matches. CDR3 bases: TGCGCCAGCAGAACCGGACTAGCGACCACCGGGGAGCTGTTTTTT. This encodes CASRTGLATTGELFF. The whole variable domain, remainder taken from reference TRBV5-1 and TRBJ2-2, is KAGVTQTPRYLIKTRGQQVTLSCSPISGHRSVSWYQQTPGQGLQFLFEYFSETQRNKGNFPGRFSGRQFSNSRSEMNVSTLELGDSALYLCASRTGLATTGELFFGEGSRLTVL.

The rearrangement joins TRBV7-3 to TRBJ1-6, with 10 positions matching TRBD1. The CDR3 runs 17 residues. Germline V gene sequence: CDR1 SGHTA, CDR2 FQGTGA. Trimming at V came to 5 bases and at J to 7 bases, leaving 11 bases not matched to a gene. The CDR3: CASSRGGTGVRNSPLHF. DNA of the CDR3: TGTGCCAGCAGCCGGGGCGGGACAGGGGTGCGGAATTCACCCCTCCACTTT.

The chain recombines TRBV12-3 or TRBV12-4 with TRBJ2-7; D uncertain. V dropped 6 bases and J dropped 0 bases, with 9 bases sitting between them. The CDR3 is 13 amino acids. The CDR3 DNA reads TGTGCCAGCAGCCAGTCGCACTCCTACGAGCAGTACTTC. It translates to CASSQSHSYEQYF.